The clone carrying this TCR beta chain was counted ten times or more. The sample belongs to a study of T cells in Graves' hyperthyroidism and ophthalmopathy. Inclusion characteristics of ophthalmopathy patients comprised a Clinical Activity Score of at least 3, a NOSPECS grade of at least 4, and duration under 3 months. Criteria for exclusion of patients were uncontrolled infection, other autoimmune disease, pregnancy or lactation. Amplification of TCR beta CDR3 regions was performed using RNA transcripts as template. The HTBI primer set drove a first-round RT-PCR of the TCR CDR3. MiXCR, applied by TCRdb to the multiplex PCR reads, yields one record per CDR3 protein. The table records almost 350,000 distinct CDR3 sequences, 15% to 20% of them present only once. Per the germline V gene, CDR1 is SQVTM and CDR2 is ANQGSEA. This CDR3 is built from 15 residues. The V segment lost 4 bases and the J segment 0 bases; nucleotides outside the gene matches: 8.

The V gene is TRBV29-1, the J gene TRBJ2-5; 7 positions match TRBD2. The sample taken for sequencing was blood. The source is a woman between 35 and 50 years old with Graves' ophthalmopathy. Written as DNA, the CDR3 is TGCAGCGTTGGCTTAGCGGGCGTGTACCAAGAGACCCAGTACTTC. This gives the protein CSVGLAGVYQETQYF.